This T cell receptor beta chain was recovered during a study of T cell repertoires in cytomegalovirus infection. Germline CDR1 reads MDHEN; CDR2 reads SYDVKM. The CDR3 has 14 amino acids. V was cut by 3 bases and J by 2 bases, with 8 bases left in between. This clonotype was seen at least ten times. Its antigen remains unidentified. A single record per CDR3 protein comes from TCRdb applying MiXCR to the reads. The repertoire holds fewer than 950,000 distinct CDR3 sequences, with 32% as singletons. The material sequenced was cultured CD8+ T cells from PBMCs, taken from culture after CMV antigen stimulation. The sequence derives from a human donor in good health (CMV status not recorded). Some clones in this sample may be carry-over from other donors' samples. The chain couples TRBV28 to TRBJ2-1; D remains ambiguous. The CDR3 nucleotides are TGTGCCAGCAGTTTTGAGATCCCCTACAATGAGCAGTTCTTC. As protein: CASSFEIPYNEQFF.